This T cell receptor (beta chain) was sequenced during a study of response to subunit inactivated influenza vaccine. General study results and limits: The study's authors posited that every seasonal influenza vaccination enlists few new T cells.

MiXCR was run by TCRdb on the RT-PCR reads, yielding one entry per CDR3 protein. Of approximately 520,000 distinct CDR3 sequences listed, more than 15% are singletons. This clonotype was recorded many times. Its antigen is currently unknown. The CDR3 contains 14 residues. V lost 5 bases and J lost 10, with 18 bases in between. Germline lookup yields CDR1 DFQATT and CDR2 SNEGSKA (reference sequence). The receptor's source is a man aged 50 to 69 who received an inactivated influenza vaccine. The rearrangement links TRBV20-1 to TRBJ1-6; tentative D call: TRBD1 (5 bases). The input for sequencing was CD4+ T cells sorted from PBMCs, taken less than 30 months after vaccination. CDR3 coding DNA: TGCAGTGCTCCTGGGGCTCATTCGGGATCACCCCTCCACTTT. Translated, it gives CSAPGAHSGSPLHF.